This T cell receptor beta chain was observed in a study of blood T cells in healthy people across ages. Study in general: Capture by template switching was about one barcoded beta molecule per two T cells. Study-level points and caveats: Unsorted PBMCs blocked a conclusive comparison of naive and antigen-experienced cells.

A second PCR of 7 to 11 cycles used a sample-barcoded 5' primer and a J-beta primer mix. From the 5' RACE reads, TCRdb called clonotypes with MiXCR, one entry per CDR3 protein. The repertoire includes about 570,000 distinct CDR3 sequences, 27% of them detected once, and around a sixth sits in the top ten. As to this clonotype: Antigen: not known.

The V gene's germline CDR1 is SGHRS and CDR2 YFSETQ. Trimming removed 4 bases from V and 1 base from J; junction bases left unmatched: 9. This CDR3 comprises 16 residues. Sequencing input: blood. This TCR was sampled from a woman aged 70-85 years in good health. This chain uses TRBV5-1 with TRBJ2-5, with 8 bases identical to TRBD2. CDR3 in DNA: TGCGCCAGCAGCGCCAGCGGGGGCAACGGCCAAGAGACCCAGTACTTC. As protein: CASSASGGNGQETQYF.